Following are 16 T cell receptor beta chains from one sample sequenced in a study of blood T cell repertoires in COVID-19. TCRdb's table, derived via immunoSEQ multiplex PCR, lists solely in-frame clones and lacks some. The table lists about 15,000 clones, around 80% of them singletons, with 16% in the top ten. Material: peripheral blood. The receptors were gathered from a human donor in a cohort sampled during active COVID-19.

The genes are TRBV7-9 and TRBJ2-2; TRBD2 aligns across 12 bases. Germline assignment: CDR1 SEHNR and CDR2 FQNEAQ (reference sequence). V dropped 11 bases and J dropped 7; count of bases not matched to a gene: 11. The CDR3 runs 15 residues. The CDR3, as DNA: TGTGCCGGACAGAGGACTAGCGGGATTGGCGGGGAGCTGTTTTTT. Its translation is CAGQRTSGIGGELFF.

The chain employs TRBV5-1 and TRBJ2-5; TRBD2 is a possible D gene (5 bases). Germline CDR1 reads SGHRS; CDR2 reads YFSETQ. The CDR3 is 14 amino acids. Trimming removed 5 bases from V and 3 bases from J, with 14 bases in between. The CDR3 DNA follows: TGCGCCAGCAGTTCCGGGAACATTGAAGAGACCCAGTACTTC. It encodes CASSSGNIEETQYF.

V usage is TRBV7-9 and J usage is TRBJ2-7; TRBD1 aligns across 9 bases. The CDR3 is 15 amino acids. Germline values: CDR1 SEHNR, CDR2 FQNEAQ (reference sequence). Losses at the gene ends were 4 bases for V and 4 bases for J; bases not matched to a gene: 8. The CDR3 spells CASSSTGTGIYEQYF. The DNA for the CDR3 is TGTGCCAGCAGCTCCACCGGGACAGGGATTTACGAGCAGTACTTC.

The J gene is TRBJ1-2, the V gene TRBV4-2; no firm D call. Trimming cost V 0 bases and J 4 bases, with 3 bases left between them. Looked up from germline, CDR1 is LGHNA and CDR2 is YNFKEQ. The CDR3 has 12 residues. The CDR3 nucleotides read TGTGCCAGCAGCCAAGACAGCTATGGCTACACCTTC. Its translation: CASSQDSYGYTF.

The V gene is TRBV7-9, the J gene TRBJ1-4; D gene ambiguous. V was cut by 1 base and J by 3 bases, with 6 bases left in between. This CDR3 contains 14 residues. CDR1 is SEHNR, CDR2 FQNEAQ, per germline (reference sequence). This CDR3 reads CASSLGTANEKLFF. CDR3 sequence (DNA): TGTGCCAGCAGCTTAGGGACTGCTAATGAAAAACTGTTTTTT.

The chain joins TRBV18 to TRBJ2-5, with 7 nucleotides matching TRBD2. Trimming cost V 1 base and J 7 bases; bases outside gene matches: 12. The CDR3 extends over 16 amino acids. Germline CDR1 KGHSH, CDR2 LQKENI. CDR3 protein: CASSPRGSGEVVTQYF. The CDR3 nucleotides are TGTGCCAGCTCACCACGAGGAAGCGGGGAGGTGGTGACCCAGTACTTC.

The CDR3 here is CASSNSGTQYF. The CDR3 DNA reads as TGTGCCAGCAGCAACTCAGGGACCCAGTACTTC. V gene TRBV6-5 combines with J gene TRBJ2-5, with no clear D. Per germline, CDR1 MNHEY and CDR2 SVGAGI. The CDR3 loop spans 11 amino acids. Trimming left V 6 bases short and J 7 bases short, with 9 bases between.

DNA of the CDR3: TGTGCCAGCTCACCAGGTCCAGGACAAGAGACCCAGTACTTC. This translates into CASSPGPGQETQYF. The chain uses TRBV18 and TRBJ2-5; no definite D call. Germline V gene data show CDR1 as KGHSH and CDR2 as LQKENI. Trimming removed 2 bases from V and 2 bases from J, with 9 bases in between. CDR3 size: 14 residues.

V and J are TRBV30 and TRBJ2-2; the D is unclear. Trimming left V 4 bases short and J 8 bases short, with 11 bases between. The CDR3 spans 12 residues. Germline assignment: CDR1 GTSNPN and CDR2 SVGIG (reference sequence). The CDR3 region is CAWKSDVGELFF. For the CDR3, the DNA is TGTGCCTGGAAGAGCGACGTAGGGGAGCTGTTTTTT.

This clone was picked up one time. The chain couples TRBV2 to TRBJ2-5, with D tentatively TRBD2 (6 bases). This CDR3 comprises 15 residues. V was trimmed by 4 bases and J by 5 bases, leaving 17 bases between them. Germline-derived CDR1 and CDR2 are SNHLY and FYNNEI. The CDR3 loop reads CASSGGRGTGETQYF. DNA of the CDR3: TGTGCCAGCAGTGGAGGGCGCGGGACGGGTGAGACCCAGTACTTC.

This clone was detected once. The V and J genes are TRBV7-6 and TRBJ2-6, with D possibly being TRBD1 (5 bases). V was clipped by 0 bases and J by 0 bases, with 12 bases between them. The CDR3 is made up of 18 amino acids. Looked up from germline, CDR1 is SGHVS and CDR2 is FNYEAQ. CDR3 sequence reads: CASSLAGMTVSGANVLTF. DNA for the CDR3: TGTGCCAGCAGCTTAGCGGGGATGACAGTCTCTGGGGCCAACGTCCTGACTTTC.

This clone was found a few times. CDR3 DNA: TGTGCCATCAGTGAGTCTAGCTACGAGCAGTACTTC. Its translation is CAISESSYEQYF. V is TRBV10-3 and J is TRBJ2-7; D is uncertain. Germline V CDR1 and CDR2: ENHRY, SYGVKD. The V end lost 0 bases, the J end lost 3 bases, and 3 bases lay between the germline ends. The CDR3 loop spans 12 amino acids.

The chain carries TRBV5-5 and TRBJ2-2; a possible D gene is TRBD2 (6 bases). The CDR3 length is 15 residues. Germline CDR1 and CDR2: SGHKS and YYEKEE (reference sequence). The V and J ends lost 4 bases and 5 bases respectively, with 15 bases between them. DNA for the CDR3: TGTGCCAGCAGCCCAAATCGGGGGTTTACCGGGGAGCTGTTTTTT. Its protein product is CASSPNRGFTGELFF. Full variable domain (remainder filled in from reference TRBV5-5 and TRBJ2-2): DAGVTQSPTHLIKTRGQQVTLRCSPISGHKSVSWYQQVLGQGPQFIFQYYEKEERGRGNFPDRFSARQFPNYSSELNVNALLLGDSALYLCASSPNRGFTGELFFGEGSRLTVL.

This clone came up a few times. This CDR3 reads CASSPRQGDNSPLHF. The CDR3 DNA is TGTGCCAGTAGTCCAAGACAGGGAGATAATTCACCCCTCCACTTT. The chain is built from TRBV19 and TRBJ1-6; the match to TRBD1 covers 7 bases. The CDR3 is made up of 15 amino acids. V shed 5 bases, J shed 5 bases, and the junction held 6 bases outside the gene matches. From germline, CDR1 is LNHDA and CDR2 SQIVND (reference sequence).

The V call is TRBV29-1, the J call TRBJ2-2; a possible D gene is TRBD2 (6 bases). CDR1 and CDR2 from the germline V gene are SQVTM and ANQGSEA. This CDR3 is built from 14 residues. V dropped 3 bases and J dropped 2 bases, with 10 bases sitting between them. The CDR3 nucleotides read TGCAGCGTTGAGCGGGGAAGAAACACCGGGGAGCTGTTTTTT. Amino acids: CSVERGRNTGELFF.

This chain joins TRBV9 and TRBJ2-5; possibly TRBD2 for D (5 bases). The CDR3 is 13 amino acids. V lost 2 bases and J lost 7, with 12 bases in between. Germline CDR1 is SGDLS and CDR2 is YYNGEE. This CDR3 reads CASSVEGTGTQYF. In DNA, the CDR3 is TGTGCCAGCAGCGTTGAGGGAACGGGGACCCAGTACTTC. Variable domain in full (rest from reference TRBV9 and TRBJ2-5): DSGVTQTPKHLITATGQRVTLRCSPRSGDLSVYWYQQSLDQGLQFLIQYYNGEERAKGNILERFSAQQFPDLHSELNLSSLELGDSALYFCASSVEGTGTQYFGPGTRLLVL.